The rows below give T cell receptor beta chains drawn from one sample of a study of T cell changes during pregnancy in multiple sclerosis. Some clones are missing from TCRdb's copy, which holds only in-frame ones; the method was immunoSEQ multiplex PCR. The sample lists around 30,000 clones; around 94% were seen once. The input for sequencing was CD4+ T cells from peripheral blood mononuclear cells, taken in the first trimester of pregnancy. The receptor source for this set is a female donor with multiple sclerosis, enrolled in a pregnancy study. CDR3s include the opening cysteine and the closing phenylalanine or tryptophan. The D gene is left open where the match is weak. A row's size may be missing; if present it is once, few, many or a size class.

TRBJ2-3 | TRBV5-1 | NA | TRBD2 | CASSSRGDTDTQYF | TGCGCCAGCAGCTCTCGGGGGGACACAGATACGCAGTATTTT
TRBJ1-1 | TRBV5-6 | NA | TRBD1 | CASNLLGTGNTEAFF | TGTGCCAGCAACTTACTAGGGACAGGGAACACTGAAGCTTTCTTT
TRBJ2-7 | TRBV4-3 | NA | TRBD2 | CASSRGLATHEQYF | TGCGCCAGCAGCCGGGGACTAGCGACCCACGAGCAGTACTTC
TRBJ1-5 | TRBV21-1 | NA | NA | CASSKVSRGNQPQHF | TGTGCCAGCAGCAAGGTGAGCAGGGGTAATCAGCCCCAGCATTTT
TRBJ2-4 | TRBV19 | NA | NA | CASSISWGGLGNIQYF | TGTGCCAGTAGTATTTCGTGGGGGGGCCTAGGAAACATTCAGTACTTC
TRBJ1-2 | TRBV6-5 | NA | NA | CASRRGSNYGYTF | TGTGCCAGCAGGCGCGGATCCAACTATGGCTACACCTTC
TRBJ1-2 | TRBV7-8 | NA | NA | CASSGRDTYYGYTF | TGTGCCAGCAGCGGCCGGGACACCTACTATGGCTACACCTTC
TRBJ2-2 | TRBV11-2 | NA | TRBD2 | CASSFTARSGGPGPPFF | TGTGCCAGCAGCTTTACAGCCAGAAGCGGGGGGCCCGGTCCGCCGTTTTTT
TRBJ2-7 | TRBV2 | NA | NA | CASLTVSGHYEQYF | TGTGCCAGTCTTACCGTTTCGGGACACTACGAGCAGTACTTC
TRBJ2-1 | TRBV6-5 | NA | NA | CASSYSRSHNEQFF | TGTGCCAGCAGTTACTCGAGGAGCCACAATGAGCAGTTCTTC
TRBJ1-2 | TRBV5-1 | NA | NA | CASSLYPDIVSDGYTF | TGCGCCAGCAGCTTGTACCCGGACATCGTATCGGATGGCTACACCTTC
TRBJ2-1 | TRBV5-6 | NA | NA | CASSPFNSYNEQFF | TGTGCCAGCAGCCCCTTTAACTCCTACAATGAGCAGTTCTTC
TRBJ2-3 | TRBV4-3 | NA | TRBD2 | CASSQDWLAGGRTADTQYF | TGCGCCAGCAGCCAAGATTGGCTAGCGGGGGGGAGAACAGCAGATACGCAGTATTTT
TRBJ2-1 | TRBV10-3 | NA | NA | CAISVPGLRYNEQFF | TGTGCCATCAGTGTACCGGGACTGAGGTACAATGAGCAGTTCTTC
TRBJ2-5 | TRBV5-4 | NA | TRBD1 | CASSLHTGEETQYF | TGTGCCAGCAGCTTGCACACAGGGGAAGAGACCCAGTACTTC
TRBJ2-1 | TRBV5-1 | NA | NA | CASSLGGTVNNEQFF | TGCGCCAGCAGCTTGGGCGGGACAGTGAACAATGAGCAGTTCTTC
TRBJ2-1 | TRBV18 | NA | TRBD2 | CASSLLAGGAGGNEQFF | TGTGCCAGCTCACTACTAGCGGGGGGTGCTGGTGGGAATGAGCAGTTCTTC
TRBJ2-1 | TRBV5-1 | NA | TRBD1 | CASSLRDSSSYNEQFF | TGCGCCAGCAGCTTAAGGGACAGCAGCTCCTACAATGAGCAGTTCTTC
TRBJ2-3 | TRBV28 | NA | TRBD1 | CASSTTGADTQYF | TGTGCCAGCAGCACAACAGGGGCAGATACGCAGTATTTT
TRBJ2-3 | TRBV5-4 | once | TRBD2 | CASSWTSGGADTQYF | TGTGCCAGCAGCTGGACTAGCGGGGGAGCAGATACGCAGTATTTT
TRBJ2-3 | TRBV10-1 | NA | NA | CASSRDFTDTQYF | TGCGCCAGCAGCCGGGACTTCACAGATACGCAGTATTTT
TRBJ1-1 | TRBV18 | NA | NA | CASSPPVPLGAFF | TGTGCCAGCTCACCACCGGTCCCGCTCGGGGCTTTCTTT
TRBJ2-7 | TRBV7-2 | NA | TRBD2 | CASSSSPRLAGQSEQYF | TGTGCCAGCAGCTCTTCCCCAAGACTAGCGGGGCAATCCGAGCAGTACTTC
TRBJ2-1 | TRBV30 | NA | TRBD2 | CARTTGGGGFYNEQFF | TGTGCCCGGACGACGGGCGGCGGGGGATTTTACAATGAGCAGTTCTTC
TRBJ2-1 | TRBV7-3 | NA | TRBD1 | CASSQGGQGYNEQFF | TGTGCCAGCAGCCAGGGGGGACAGGGCTACAATGAGCAGTTCTTC
TRBJ1-4 | TRBV19 | NA | TRBD1 | CASRRDRGSEKLFF | TGTGCCAGTAGGAGGGACAGGGGTAGCGAAAAACTGTTTTTT
TRBJ1-1 | TRBV7-2 | NA | TRBD1 | CASSLEGGRTEAFF | TGTGCCAGCAGCTTAGAAGGGGGCAGGACTGAAGCTTTCTTT
TRBJ2-1 | TRBV9 | NA | NA | CASSVAGGSWGKNEQFF | TGTGCCAGCAGCGTAGCGGGGGGCTCGTGGGGAAAAAATGAGCAGTTCTTC
TRBJ1-5 | TRBV28 | NA | TRBD1 | CASKQGAGQPQHF | TGTGCCAGCAAACAGGGGGCTGGTCAGCCCCAGCATTTT
TRBJ1-3 | TRBV5-6 | NA | NA | CASSLGGHSGNTIYF | TGTGCCAGCAGCTTGGGAGGGCACTCTGGAAACACCATATATTTT
TRBJ2-1 | TRBV5-4 | NA | NA | CASSLELASYNEQFF | TGTGCCAGCAGCTTGGAGCTAGCGAGTTACAATGAGCAGTTCTTC
TRBJ1-1 | TRBV11-2 | NA | NA | CASSFMNTEAFF | TGTGCCAGCAGCTTTATGAACACTGAAGCTTTCTTT
TRBJ1-2 | TRBV7-2 | NA | NA | CASSLGAPGNGYTF | TGTGCCAGCAGCTTAGGGGCCCCAGGGAATGGCTACACCTTC
TRBJ2-5 | TRBV30 | NA | TRBD2 | CASSERGAPAQYF | TGTGCCTCCTCTGAGCGGGGGGCCCCGGCCCAGTACTTC
TRBJ2-7 | TRBV29-1 | NA | NA | CSVVAYPFEQYF | TGCAGCGTTGTCGCCTACCCGTTCGAGCAGTACTTC
TRBJ2-1 | TRBV6-6 | NA | TRBD1 | CASRTGGRSNEQFF | TGTGCCAGCAGGACAGGGGGCCGGAGCAATGAGCAGTTCTTC
TRBJ1-2 | TRBV10-3 | NA | NA | CAISDLFGKGSHGYTF | TGTGCCATCAGTGATCTGTTCGGGAAGGGCAGCCATGGCTACACCTTC
TRBJ2-2 | TRBV19 | NA | NA | CASSNPGNTGELFF | TGTGCCAGTAGTAACCCAGGAAACACCGGGGAGCTGTTTTTT
TRBJ2-7 | TRBV5-1 | NA | NA | CASSFTLGSYEQYF | TGCGCCAGCAGCTTCACTCTCGGTTCCTACGAGCAGTACTTC
TRBJ1-2 | TRBV11-2 | NA | TRBD1 | CASSPLRRSTGKVRYGYTF | TGTGCCAGCAGCCCCCTTAGGCGGTCGACAGGGAAGGTGAGGTATGGCTACACCTTC
TRBJ2-3 | TRBV10-1 | NA | TRBD1 | CASSGTGSGDTQYF | TGCGCCAGCAGTGGGACAGGGTCGGGGGATACGCAGTATTTT
TRBJ1-2 | TRBV4-3 | NA | NA | CASSPDLGRNYGYTF | TGCGCCAGCAGCCCTGACTTGGGGCGGAACTATGGCTACACCTTC
TRBJ1-4 | TRBV5-4 | NA | NA | CASSPSGTVEKLFF | TGTGCCAGCAGTCCGAGCGGGACCGTCGAAAAACTGTTTTTT
TRBJ2-6 | TRBV5-1 | NA | NA | CASSLAGSGANVLTF | TGCGCCAGCAGCTTGGCCGGGTCTGGGGCCAACGTCCTGACTTTC
TRBJ1-2 | TRBV28 | NA | NA | CASSFREGGYGYTF | TGTGCCAGCAGTTTCAGGGAGGGGGGCTATGGCTACACCTTC
TRBJ2-3 | TRBV5-4 | NA | NA | CASSLGGGLTDTQYF | TGTGCCAGCAGCTTGGGGGGAGGCCTCACAGATACGCAGTATTTT
TRBJ1-5 | TRBV30 | NA | NA | CAWSGQGKQPQHF | TGTGCCTGGAGTGGCCAGGGAAAACAGCCCCAGCATTTT
TRBJ2-7 | TRBV15 | NA | NA | CATSRDASSRGKQYF | TGTGCCACCAGCAGAGATGCGAGTTCCCGGGGGAAGCAGTACTTC
TRBJ1-1 | TRBV19 | NA | NA | CASSPFAGAGTEAFF | TGTGCCAGTAGTCCATTCGCAGGGGCCGGCACTGAAGCTTTCTTT
TRBJ2-7 | TRBV19 | NA | NA | CASSVLGALEQYF | TGTGCCAGTAGCGTTCTTGGAGCGTTGGAGCAGTACTTC
TRBJ2-1 | TRBV4-3 | NA | NA | CASSQFRGNEQFF | TGCGCCAGCAGCCAGTTCCGGGGAAATGAGCAGTTCTTC
TRBJ2-7 | TRBV2 | NA | TRBD1 | CASREDRAAYEQYF | TGTGCCAGCAGGGAAGACAGGGCCGCCTACGAGCAGTACTTC
TRBJ1-1 | TRBV11-2 | NA | NA | CASSPSYTEAFF | TGTGCCAGCAGCCCCTCCTACACTGAAGCTTTCTTT
TRBJ2-2 | TRBV6-5 | NA | TRBD1 | CASSYYSGGSGELFF | TGTGCCAGCAGTTACTATTCAGGGGGCAGCGGGGAGCTGTTTTTT
TRBJ2-7 | TRBV30 | NA | TRBD2 | CAWSVRRLAGTSEQYF | TGTGCCTGGAGTGTACGACGGCTAGCGGGGACCTCCGAGCAGTACTTC